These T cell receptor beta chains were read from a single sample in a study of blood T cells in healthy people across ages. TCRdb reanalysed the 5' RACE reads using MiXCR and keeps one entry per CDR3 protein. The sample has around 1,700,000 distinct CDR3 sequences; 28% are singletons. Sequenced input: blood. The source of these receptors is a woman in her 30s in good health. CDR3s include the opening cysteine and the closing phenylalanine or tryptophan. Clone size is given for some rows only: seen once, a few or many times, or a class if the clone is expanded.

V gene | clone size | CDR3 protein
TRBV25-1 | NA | CASSDRDGSYEQYF
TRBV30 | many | CAWSDRGLYEQYF
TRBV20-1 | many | CSVQPTGIPGYTF
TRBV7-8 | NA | CAGRAGVLSTDTQYF
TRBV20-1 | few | CSAVGGQETQYF
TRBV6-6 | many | CASSYGLAYEQFF
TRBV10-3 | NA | CVISEPSARRPYEQYF
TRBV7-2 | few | CASSLEPSSYNSPLHF
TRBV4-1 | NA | CASRAAGGHVQFF
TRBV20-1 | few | CSARGEYLETQYF
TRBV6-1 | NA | CVSARRPDGGNEQFF
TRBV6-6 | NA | CASSSGTSGHTDTQYF
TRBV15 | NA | CATSRDRGRLPQNIQYF
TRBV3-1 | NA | CASSQVPLARKSNSEQFF
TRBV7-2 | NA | CASTQHVAYGYTF
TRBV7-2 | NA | CASALAGTDTQYF
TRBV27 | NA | CASSFRPDRDAFF
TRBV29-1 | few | CSVEDRGTGTTYGYTF
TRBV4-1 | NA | CASSQGWLGGTDTQYF
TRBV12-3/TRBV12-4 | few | CASSVAGENEQYF
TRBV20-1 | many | CSASDRIGREQYF
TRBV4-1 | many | CASSQDGRLAGVNYEQYF
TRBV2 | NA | CASIRYQFATNEKLFF
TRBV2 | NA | CASSDPTGTAYNEQFF
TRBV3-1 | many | CASSLPGFEQYF
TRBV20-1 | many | CSARDGGRNDKNIQYF